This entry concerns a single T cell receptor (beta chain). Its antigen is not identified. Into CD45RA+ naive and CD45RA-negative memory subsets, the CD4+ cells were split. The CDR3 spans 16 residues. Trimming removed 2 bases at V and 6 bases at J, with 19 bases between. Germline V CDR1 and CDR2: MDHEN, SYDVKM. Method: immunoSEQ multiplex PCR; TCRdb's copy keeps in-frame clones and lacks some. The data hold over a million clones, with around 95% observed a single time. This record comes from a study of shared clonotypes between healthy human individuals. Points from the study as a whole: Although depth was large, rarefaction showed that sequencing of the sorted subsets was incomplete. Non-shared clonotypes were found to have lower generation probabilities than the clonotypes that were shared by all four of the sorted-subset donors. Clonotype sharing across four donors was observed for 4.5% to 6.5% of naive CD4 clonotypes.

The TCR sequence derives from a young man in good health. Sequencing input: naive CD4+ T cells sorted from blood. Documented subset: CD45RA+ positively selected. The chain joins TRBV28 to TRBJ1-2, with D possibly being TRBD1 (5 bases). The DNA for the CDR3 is TGTGCCAGCAGTTTAACTGGGCACGAAGGGGCGAATGGCTACACCTTC. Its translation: CASSLTGHEGANGYTF.